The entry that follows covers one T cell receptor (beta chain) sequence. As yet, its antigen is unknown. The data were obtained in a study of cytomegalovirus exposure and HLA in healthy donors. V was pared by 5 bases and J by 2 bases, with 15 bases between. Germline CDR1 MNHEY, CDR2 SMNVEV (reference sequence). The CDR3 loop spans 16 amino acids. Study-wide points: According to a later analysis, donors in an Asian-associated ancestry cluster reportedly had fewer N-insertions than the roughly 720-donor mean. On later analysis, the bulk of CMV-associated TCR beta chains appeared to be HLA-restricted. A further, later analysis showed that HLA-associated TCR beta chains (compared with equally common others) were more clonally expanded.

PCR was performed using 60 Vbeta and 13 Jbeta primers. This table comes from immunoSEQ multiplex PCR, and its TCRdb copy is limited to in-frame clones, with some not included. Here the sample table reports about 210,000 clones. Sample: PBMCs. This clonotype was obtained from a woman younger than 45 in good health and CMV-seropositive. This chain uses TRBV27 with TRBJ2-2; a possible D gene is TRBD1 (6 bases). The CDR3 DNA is TGTGCCAGCAGTCCGTTCTGGGGGCCAAACACCGGGGAGCTGTTTTTT. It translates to CASSPFWGPNTGELFF.